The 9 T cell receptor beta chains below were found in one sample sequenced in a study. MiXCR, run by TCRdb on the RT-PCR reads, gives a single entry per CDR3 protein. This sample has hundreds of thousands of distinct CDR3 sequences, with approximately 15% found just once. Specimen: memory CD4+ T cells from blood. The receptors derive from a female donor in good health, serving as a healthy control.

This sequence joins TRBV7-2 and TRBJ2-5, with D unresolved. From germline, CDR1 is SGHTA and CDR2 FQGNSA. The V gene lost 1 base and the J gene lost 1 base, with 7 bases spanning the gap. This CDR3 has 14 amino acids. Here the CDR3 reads CASSLDWAQETQYF. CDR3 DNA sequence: TGTGCCAGCAGCTTAGATTGGGCCCAAGAGACCCAGTACTTC.

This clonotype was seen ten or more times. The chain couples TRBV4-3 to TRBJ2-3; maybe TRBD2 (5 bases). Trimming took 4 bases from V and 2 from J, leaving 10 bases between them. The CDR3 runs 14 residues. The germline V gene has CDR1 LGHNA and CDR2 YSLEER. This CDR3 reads CASSPDYYTDTQYF. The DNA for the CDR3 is TGCGCCAGCAGCCCCGACTATTACACAGATACGCAGTATTTT.

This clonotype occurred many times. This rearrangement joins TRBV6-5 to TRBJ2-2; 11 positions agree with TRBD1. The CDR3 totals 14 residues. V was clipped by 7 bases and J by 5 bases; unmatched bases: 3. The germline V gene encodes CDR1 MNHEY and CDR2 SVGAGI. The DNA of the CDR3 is TGTGCCAGCAATAGGGACAGGGGGACCGGGGAGCTGTTTTTT. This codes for CASNRDRGTGELFF.

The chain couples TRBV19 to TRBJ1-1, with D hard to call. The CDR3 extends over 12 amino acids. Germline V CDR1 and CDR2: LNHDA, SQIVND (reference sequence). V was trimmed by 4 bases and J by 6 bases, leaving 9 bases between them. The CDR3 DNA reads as TGTGCCAGTAGTAGACTAATGGCTGAAGCTTTCTTT. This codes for CASSRLMAEAFF. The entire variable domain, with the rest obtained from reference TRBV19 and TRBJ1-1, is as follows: DGGITQSPKYLFRKEGQNVTLSCEQNLNHDAMYWYRQDPGQGLRLIYYSQIVNDFQKGDIAEGYSVSREKKESFPLTVTSAQKNPTAFYLCASSRLMAEAFFGQGTRLTVV.

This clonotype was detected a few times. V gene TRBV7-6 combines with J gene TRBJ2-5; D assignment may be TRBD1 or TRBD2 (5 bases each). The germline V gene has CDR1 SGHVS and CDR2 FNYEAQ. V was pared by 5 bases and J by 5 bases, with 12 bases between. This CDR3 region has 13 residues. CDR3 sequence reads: CASSLTRGETQYF. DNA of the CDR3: TGTGCCAGCAGCCTAACTAGGGGCGAGACCCAGTACTTC.

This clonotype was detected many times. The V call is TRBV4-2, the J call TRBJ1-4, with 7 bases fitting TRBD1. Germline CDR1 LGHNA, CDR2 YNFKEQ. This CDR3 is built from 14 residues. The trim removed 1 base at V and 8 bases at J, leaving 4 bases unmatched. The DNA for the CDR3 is TGTGCCAGCAGCCAAGCAGACAGGGACGAAAAACTGTTTTTT. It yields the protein CASSQADRDEKLFF.

The CDR3 reads CSANDGTSGKETQYF. DNA for the CDR3: TGCAGCGCAAACGACGGGACTAGCGGGAAAGAGACCCAGTACTTC. This sequence joins TRBV29-1 and TRBJ2-5; 13 bases match TRBD2. Germline-derived CDR1 and CDR2 are SQVTM and ANQGSEA. V lost 7 bases to trimming and J lost 3 bases; unmatched junction nucleotides: 8. The CDR3 is 15 residues long.

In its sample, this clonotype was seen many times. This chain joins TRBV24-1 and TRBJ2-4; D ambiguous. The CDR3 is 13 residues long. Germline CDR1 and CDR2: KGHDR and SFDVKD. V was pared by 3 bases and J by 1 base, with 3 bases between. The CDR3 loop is CATSDGAKNIQYF. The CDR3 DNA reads TGTGCCACCAGTGATGGCGCCAAAAACATTCAGTACTTC.

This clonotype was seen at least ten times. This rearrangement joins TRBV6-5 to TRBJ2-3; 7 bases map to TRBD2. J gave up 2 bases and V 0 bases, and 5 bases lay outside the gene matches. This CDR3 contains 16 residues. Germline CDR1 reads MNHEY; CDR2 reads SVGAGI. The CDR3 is CASSYSSGRLTDTQYF. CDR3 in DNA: TGTGCCAGCAGTTACTCATCCGGGAGGCTCACAGATACGCAGTATTTT.